The rows below give T cell receptor beta chains drawn from one sample of a study of shared clonotypes between healthy human individuals. Sequencing was performed with immunoSEQ multiplex PCR; in TCRdb, only in-frame clones are kept and a portion is missing. The data hold approximately 2,200,000 clones, with 93% observed a single time. The sample consisted of naive CD8+ T cells from PBMCs. The receptors shown here come from a man between 18 and 35 years old in good health. Some clones in this sample may be carry-over from other donors' samples. The CDR3 runs from the conserved cysteine through the conserved F or W. Each record gives: J gene, D gene, V gene, clone size, CDR3 protein, CDR3 DNA. The D gene is left open where the match is weak. Part of the rows lack a size; the others show once, few, many or a class for expanded clones.

TRBJ2-1	TRBD2	TRBV27	.	CASSFPSGREQFF	TGTGCCAGCAGTTTCCCTAGCGGTCGTGAGCAGTTCTTC
TRBJ2-7	.	TRBV14	.	CASSHVDLEQYF	TGTGCCAGCAGCCATGTAGACCTCGAGCAGTACTTC
TRBJ2-3	.	TRBV7-9	.	CASAGPEWPTDTQYF	TGTGCCAGCGCAGGGCCGGAGTGGCCCACAGATACGCAGTATTTT
TRBJ2-7	TRBD2	TRBV5-1	.	CASSLGLAGIEQYF	TGCGCCAGCAGCTTGGGACTAGCGGGAATCGAGCAGTACTTC
TRBJ2-2	.	TRBV4-1	.	CASSPYGGSGELFF	TGCGCCAGCAGCCCGTACGGGGGATCCGGGGAGCTGTTTTTT
TRBJ2-2	.	TRBV7-9	.	CASSPGALYGELFF	TGTGCCAGCAGCCCTGGGGCCCTTTACGGGGAGCTGTTTTTT
TRBJ2-5	TRBD2	TRBV2	.	CASSDPVIGTSGSGETQYF	TGTGCCAGCAGTGATCCAGTGATCGGGACTAGCGGGAGCGGGGAGACCCAGTACTTC
TRBJ1-1	.	TRBV5-1	.	CASSAPGVAFF	TGCGCCAGCAGCGCGCCAGGGGTGGCTTTCTTT
TRBJ2-1	TRBD2	TRBV6-1	.	CASSELASGSYNEQFF	TGTGCCAGCAGTGAATTGGCTAGCGGGAGCTACAATGAGCAGTTCTTC
TRBJ2-7	.	TRBV11-2	.	CASSHGTYSYEQYF	TGTGCCAGCAGCCATGGGACGTATTCCTACGAGCAGTACTTC
TRBJ2-6	.	TRBV4-1	.	CASSPEGAGANVLTF	TGCGCCAGCAGCCCTGAAGGAGCTGGGGCCAACGTCCTGACTTTC
TRBJ1-1	.	TRBV4-1	.	CASSQIGRLTEAFF	TGCGCCAGCAGCCAGATCGGAAGGCTCACTGAAGCTTTCTTT
TRBJ2-6	TRBD1	TRBV28	.	CATAYGTGVMTGANVLTF	TGTGCCACCGCTTATGGGACAGGGGTAATGACTGGGGCCAACGTCCTGACTTTC
TRBJ1-2	.	TRBV29-1	.	CSADQGRGPSANYGYTF	TGCAGCGCCGACCAGGGACGGGGGCCCTCAGCTAACTATGGCTACACCTTC
TRBJ2-7	.	TRBV28	.	CASSPGRGEQYF	TGTGCCAGCAGTCCGGGACGAGGCGAGCAGTACTTC
TRBJ2-3	.	TRBV5-6	.	CASSLGQITDTQYF	TGTGCCAGCAGCCTTGGACAGATCACAGATACGCAGTATTTT
TRBJ1-1	.	TRBV20-1	.	CSARDSEAFF	TGCAGTGCTAGGGACAGTGAAGCTTTCTTT
TRBJ1-5	.	TRBV16	.	CASSQGRSNNQPQHF	TGTGCCAGCAGCCAAGGACGGTCCAACAATCAGCCCCAGCATTTT
TRBJ2-2	.	TRBV16	.	CASSPGAINTGELFF	TGTGCCAGCAGCCCCGGAGCGATCAACACCGGGGAGCTGTTTTTT
TRBJ2-7	TRBD2	TRBV27	.	CASSSRTSGISSYYEQYF	TGTGCCAGCAGTTCCCGAACTAGCGGGATATCATCCTACTACGAGCAGTACTTC
TRBJ2-2	.	TRBV7-2	.	CASSLVGSGVELFF	TGTGCCAGCAGCTTAGTCGGGAGTGGGGTGGAGCTGTTTTTT
TRBJ2-2	TRBD2	TRBV30	once	CAWREREDNTGELFF	TGTGCCTGGAGAGAGCGGGAGGACAACACCGGGGAGCTGTTTTTT
TRBJ2-4	.	TRBV27	.	CASSFRGVGRDIQYF	TGTGCCAGCAGTTTCCGGGGAGTGGGGCGTGACATTCAGTACTTC
TRBJ1-5	.	TRBV9	.	CASSEGSGSGNQPQHF	TGTGCCAGCAGCGAGGGGTCGGGGTCGGGCAATCAGCCCCAGCATTTT
TRBJ2-1	TRBD2	TRBV28	.	CASSLLRELNEQFF	TGTGCCAGCAGTTTATTGCGGGAGTTAAATGAGCAGTTCTTC
TRBJ1-2	.	TRBV28	.	CASSIRGYGYTF	TGTGCCAGCAGTATACGGGGCTATGGCTACACCTTC
TRBJ2-7	.	TRBV30	.	CAWRPLSAQSYEQYF	TGTGCCTGGAGACCCCTGTCGGCCCAGTCCTACGAGCAGTACTTC
TRBJ2-7	TRBD2	TRBV5-1	.	CASSLFLAGTLDEQYF	TGCGCCAGCAGCTTGTTTTTAGCGGGTACCCTAGACGAGCAGTACTTC
TRBJ2-5	TRBD2	TRBV28	once	CASSLLLAGPRETQYF	TGTGCCAGCAGTTTATTACTAGCGGGCCCACGAGAGACCCAGTACTTC
TRBJ2-1	TRBD2	TRBV11-2	.	CASSLGLAGVNEQFF	TGTGCCAGCAGCTTAGGGCTAGCGGGAGTCAATGAGCAGTTCTTC
TRBJ2-7	TRBD1	TRBV2	once	CASSEAHRGEYEQYF	TGTGCCAGCAGTGAAGCGCACAGGGGAGAATACGAGCAGTACTTC
TRBJ2-1	.	TRBV11-2	.	CASSPPGGRDWAQFF	TGTGCCAGCAGCCCACCTGGGGGGCGGGACTGGGCGCAGTTCTTC
TRBJ2-3	.	TRBV19	.	CASAVGTDTQYF	TGTGCCAGCGCCGTGGGCACAGATACGCAGTATTTT
TRBJ1-3	.	TRBV6-1	.	CASSEGTSGNTIYF	TGTGCCAGCAGTGAGGGGACATCTGGAAACACCATATATTTT
TRBJ1-1	.	TRBV5-5	.	CASSLARDFRNSAHGLEAFF	TGTGCCAGCAGCTTGGCACGGGATTTCCGGAACTCTGCCCACGGCCTTGAAGCTTTCTTT
TRBJ1-1	TRBD1	TRBV27	.	CASSSMTGLDTEAFF	TGTGCCAGCAGTTCGATGACAGGGTTGGACACTGAAGCTTTCTTT
TRBJ1-3	.	TRBV27	.	CASSFTGNSGNTIYF	TGTGCCAGCAGTTTTACAGGCAACTCTGGAAACACCATATATTTT
TRBJ1-3	.	TRBV11-2	once	CASSLVGDSGNTIYF	TGTGCCAGCAGCTTAGTGGGGGACTCTGGAAACACCATATATTTT